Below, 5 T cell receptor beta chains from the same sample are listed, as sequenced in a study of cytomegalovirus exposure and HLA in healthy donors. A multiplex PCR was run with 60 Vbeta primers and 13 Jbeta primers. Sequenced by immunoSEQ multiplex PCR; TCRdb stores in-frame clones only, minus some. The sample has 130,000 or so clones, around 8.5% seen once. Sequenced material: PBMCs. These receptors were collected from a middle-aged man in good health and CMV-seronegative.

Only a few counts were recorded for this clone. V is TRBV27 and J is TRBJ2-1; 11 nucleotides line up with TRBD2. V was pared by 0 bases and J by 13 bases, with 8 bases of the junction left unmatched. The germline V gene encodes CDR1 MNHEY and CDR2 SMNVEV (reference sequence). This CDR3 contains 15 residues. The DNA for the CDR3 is TGTGCCAGCAGTTTATCTAGCGGGGGGGCGGCCTCCCAGTTCTTC. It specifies CASSLSSGGAASQFF.

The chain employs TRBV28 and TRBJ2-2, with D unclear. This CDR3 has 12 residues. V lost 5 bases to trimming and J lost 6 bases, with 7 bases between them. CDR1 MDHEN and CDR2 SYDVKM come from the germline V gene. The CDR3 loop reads CASSTYPGELFF. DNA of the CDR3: TGTGCCAGCAGTACATACCCCGGGGAGCTGTTTTTT.

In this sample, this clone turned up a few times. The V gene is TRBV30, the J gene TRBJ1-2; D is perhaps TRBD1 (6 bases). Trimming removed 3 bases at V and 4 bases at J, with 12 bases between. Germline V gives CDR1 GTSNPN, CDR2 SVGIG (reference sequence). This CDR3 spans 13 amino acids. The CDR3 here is CAWRRGIVYGYTF. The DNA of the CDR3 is TGTGCCTGGAGGAGGGGGATCGTCTATGGCTACACCTTC.

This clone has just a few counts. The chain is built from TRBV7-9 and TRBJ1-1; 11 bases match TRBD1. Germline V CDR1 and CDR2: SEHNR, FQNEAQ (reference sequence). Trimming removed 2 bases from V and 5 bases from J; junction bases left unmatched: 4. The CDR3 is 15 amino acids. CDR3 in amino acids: CASSLMGTGGTEAFF. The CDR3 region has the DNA TGTGCCAGCAGCTTAATGGGGACAGGGGGAACTGAAGCTTTCTTT.

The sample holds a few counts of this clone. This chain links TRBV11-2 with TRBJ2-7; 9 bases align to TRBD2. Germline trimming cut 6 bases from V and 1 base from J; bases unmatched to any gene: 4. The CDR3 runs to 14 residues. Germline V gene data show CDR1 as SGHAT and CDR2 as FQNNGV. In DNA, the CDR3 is TGTGCCAGCAGTCTAGCGGGGATATCCTACGAGCAGTACTTC. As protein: CASSLAGISYEQYF.